The 2 T cell receptor beta chains presented below share a single source sample, sequenced in a study of T cells in Graves' hyperthyroidism and ophthalmopathy. Amplified TCR beta CDR3 regions came from RNA transcripts. During a first-round RT-PCR of the TCR CDR3, the HTBI primer set was used. From the multiplex PCR reads, TCRdb called clonotypes with MiXCR, one entry per CDR3 protein. The sample yields about 540,000 distinct CDR3 sequences, roughly 50% seen once. The sequenced material came from peripheral blood or thyroid tissue (not recorded which). The source of these receptors is a woman between 18 and 29 years old with Graves' hyperthyroidism.

On this clonotype itself: A read error is likely, as this CDR3 ends without the conserved phenylalanine or tryptophan. Because the CDR3's place on the DNA is in doubt, the DNA is left out and the CDR3 is given as listed by TCRdb. V and J are TRBV20-1 and TRBJ1-4. Germline V gene sequence: CDR1 DFQATT, CDR2 SNEGSKA (reference sequence). A total of 8 residues make up the CDR3, ends included. The CDR3 is CSARESGL.

This clonotype was recorded once. This chain uses TRBV25-1 with TRBJ1-5; possible D gene TRBD1, 5 bases. The CDR3 runs 12 residues. Per germline, CDR1 MGHDK and CDR2 SYGVNS. V was clipped by 2 bases and J by 8 bases, with 7 bases between them. In DNA form, the CDR3 reads TGTGCCAGCAGTGAACAGGGAGAGCCCCAGCATTTT. Translating gives CASSEQGEPQHF.